This TCR beta chain was retrieved from a study of T cells in Graves' hyperthyroidism and ophthalmopathy. The diagnoses drew upon clinical symptoms, serum thyroxine and TRAb, thyroid ultrasound and orbital computed tomography. The blood specimen was taken at initial hyperthyroidism diagnosis, before any ophthalmopathy symptoms. For this clonotype: Its antigen is undetermined.

This CDR3 has 15 residues. The germline V and J ends were trimmed by 2 bases and 6 bases, with 17 bases remaining between them. The germline V gene has CDR1 MNHEY and CDR2 SMNVEV (reference sequence). Study-wide results and limits: Among clonotypes expanded in thyroid above 0.001, most were also found in blood.

TCR beta CDR3 sequences were amplified from RNA transcripts. In the first-round RT-PCR of the TCR CDR3, the HTBI primer set was used. TCRdb reprocessed the multiplex PCR reads via MiXCR and lists one record per CDR3 protein. The top ten clones hold more than 30% of a sample with around 340,000 distinct CDR3 sequences, about a sixth of them seen once. The TCR was taken from a woman aged 25-40 years with Graves' hyperthyroidism that later progressed to Graves' ophthalmopathy. The sample consisted of blood. V and J are TRBV27 and TRBJ2-7; maybe TRBD2 (6 bases). The CDR3 nucleotides are TGTGCCAGCAGTTTAAAACCCAGGGCCGGGGGCGAGCAGTACTTC. Translating gives CASSLKPRAGGEQYF.